This is a list of T cell receptor beta chains from one sample in a study of blood T cell repertoires in COVID-19. Data came from immunoSEQ multiplex PCR; TCRdb stores just in-frame clones and leaves some out. Of about 170,000 clones listed, approximately 90% are singletons. The specimen sequenced was peripheral blood. The receptor set was obtained from a man aged 60 to 69 with acute or convalescent COVID-19. CDR3s include the opening cysteine and the closing phenylalanine or tryptophan.

j_call,v_call,cdr3_aa
TRBJ2-1,TRBV9,CASSIGGGGYYNEQFF
TRBJ2-3,TRBV6-5,CASRERDTQYF
TRBJ1-4,TRBV19,CASSTLFRSTNEKLFF
TRBJ1-5,TRBV15,CATSGPARTGEYSNQPQHF
TRBJ2-3,TRBV12-3/TRBV12-4,CASRLGLNTQYF
TRBJ2-3,TRBV10-3,CAIRLAGGRTDTQYF
TRBJ1-3,TRBV7-9,CASSLATGVSGNTIYF
TRBJ2-2,TRBV5-1,CASSRAGASNTGELFF
TRBJ2-7,TRBV5-1,CASSLVAGQGRHEQYF
TRBJ1-5,TRBV5-1,CASSLNMAPGDNQPQHF
TRBJ2-4,TRBV23-1,CASSHGDRGNLAKNIQYF
TRBJ1-5,TRBV27,CASSGTGTGGNQPQHF
TRBJ1-3,TRBV5-1,CASSPGTVSGNTIYF
TRBJ1-5,TRBV5-8,CASSLAVQPQHF
TRBJ1-6,TRBV5-4,CASSSGTGVSPLHF
TRBJ2-2,TRBV7-3,CASSRTGATGELFF
TRBJ2-6,TRBV15,CATLWDNSGANVLTF
TRBJ1-2,TRBV19,CASSIMVKGGRNYGYTF